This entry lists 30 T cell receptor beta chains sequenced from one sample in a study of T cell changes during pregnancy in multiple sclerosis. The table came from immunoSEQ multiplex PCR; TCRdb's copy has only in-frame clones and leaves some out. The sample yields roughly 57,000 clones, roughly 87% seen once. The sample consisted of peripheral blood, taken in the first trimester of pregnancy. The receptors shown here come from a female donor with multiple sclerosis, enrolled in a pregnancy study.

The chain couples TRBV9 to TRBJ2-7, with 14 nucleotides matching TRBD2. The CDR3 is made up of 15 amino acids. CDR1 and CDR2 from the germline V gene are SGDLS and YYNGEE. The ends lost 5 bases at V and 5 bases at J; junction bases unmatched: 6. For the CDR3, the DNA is TGTGCCAGCAGTTATGGGACTAGCGGGAGCGACGAGCAGTACTTC. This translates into CASSYGTSGSDEQYF.

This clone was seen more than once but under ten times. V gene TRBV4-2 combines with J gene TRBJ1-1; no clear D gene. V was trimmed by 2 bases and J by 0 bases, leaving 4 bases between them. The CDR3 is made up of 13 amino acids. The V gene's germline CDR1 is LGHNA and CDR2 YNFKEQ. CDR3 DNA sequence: TGTGCCAGCAGCCAACAGATGAACACTGAAGCTTTCTTT. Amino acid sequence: CASSQQMNTEAFF.

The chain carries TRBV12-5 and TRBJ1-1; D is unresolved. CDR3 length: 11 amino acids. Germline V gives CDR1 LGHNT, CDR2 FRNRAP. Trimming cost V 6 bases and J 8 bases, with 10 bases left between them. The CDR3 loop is CASGPSGEAFF. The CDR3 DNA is TGTGCTAGTGGCCCCTCAGGAGAAGCTTTCTTT.

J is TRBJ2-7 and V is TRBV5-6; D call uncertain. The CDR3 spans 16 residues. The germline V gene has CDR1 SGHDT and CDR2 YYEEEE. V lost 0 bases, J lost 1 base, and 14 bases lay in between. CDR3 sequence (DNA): TGTGCCAGCAGCTTGGGGCAGTCCTTCAGGTCCTACGAGCAGTACTTC. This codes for CASSLGQSFRSYEQYF.

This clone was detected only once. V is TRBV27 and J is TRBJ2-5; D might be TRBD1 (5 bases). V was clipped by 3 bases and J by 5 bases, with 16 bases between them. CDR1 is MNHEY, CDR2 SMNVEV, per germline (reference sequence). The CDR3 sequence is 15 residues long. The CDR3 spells CASSFEAGYTETQYF. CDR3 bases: TGTGCCAGCAGTTTTGAGGCAGGGTATACGGAGACCCAGTACTTC.

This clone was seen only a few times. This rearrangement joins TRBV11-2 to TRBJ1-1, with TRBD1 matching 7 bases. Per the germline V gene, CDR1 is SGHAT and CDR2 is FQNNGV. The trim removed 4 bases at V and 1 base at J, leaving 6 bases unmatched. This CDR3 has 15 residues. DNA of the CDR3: TGTGCCAGCAGCTACACCTACAGGGGGAACACTGAAGCTTTCTTT. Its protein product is CASSYTYRGNTEAFF.

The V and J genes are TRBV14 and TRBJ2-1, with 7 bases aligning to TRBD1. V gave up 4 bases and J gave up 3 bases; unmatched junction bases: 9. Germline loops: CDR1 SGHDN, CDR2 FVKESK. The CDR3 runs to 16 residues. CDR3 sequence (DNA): TGTGCCAGCAGCCCCTGGACAGGAGGACTCTACAATGAGCAGTTCTTC. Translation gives CASSPWTGGLYNEQFF.

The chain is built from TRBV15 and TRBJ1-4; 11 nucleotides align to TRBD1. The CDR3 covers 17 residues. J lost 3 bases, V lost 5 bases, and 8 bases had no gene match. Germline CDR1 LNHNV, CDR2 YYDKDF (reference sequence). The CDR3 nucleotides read TGTGCCACCAGCGGCGGACAGGGGGCGCATCCTAATGAAAAACTGTTTTTT. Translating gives CATSGGQGAHPNEKLFF. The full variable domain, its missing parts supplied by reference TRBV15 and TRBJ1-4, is DAMVIQNPRYQVTQFGKPVTLSCSQTLNHNVMYWYQQKSSQAPKLLFHYYDKDFNNEADTPDNFQSRRPNTSFCFLDIRSPGLGDTAMYLCATSGGQGAHPNEKLFFGSGTQLSVL.

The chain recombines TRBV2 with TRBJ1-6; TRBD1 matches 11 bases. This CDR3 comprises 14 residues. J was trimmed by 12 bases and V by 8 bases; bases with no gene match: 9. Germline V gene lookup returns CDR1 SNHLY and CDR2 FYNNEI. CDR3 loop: CASRDRGDFRPLHF. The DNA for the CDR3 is TGTGCCAGCCGGGACAGGGGGGATTTTCGACCCCTCCACTTT. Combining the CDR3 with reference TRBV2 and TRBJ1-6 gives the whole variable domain EPEVTQTPSHQVTQMGQEVILRCVPISNHLYFYWYRQILGQKVEFLVSFYNNEISEKSEIFDDQFSVERPDGSNFTLKIRSTKLEDSAMYFCASRDRGDFRPLHFGNGTRLTVT.

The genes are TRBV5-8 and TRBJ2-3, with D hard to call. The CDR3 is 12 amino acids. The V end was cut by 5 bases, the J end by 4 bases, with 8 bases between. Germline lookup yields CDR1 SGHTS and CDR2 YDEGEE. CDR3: CASSFLADTQYF. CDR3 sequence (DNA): TGTGCCAGCAGTTTTTTAGCAGATACGCAGTATTTT.

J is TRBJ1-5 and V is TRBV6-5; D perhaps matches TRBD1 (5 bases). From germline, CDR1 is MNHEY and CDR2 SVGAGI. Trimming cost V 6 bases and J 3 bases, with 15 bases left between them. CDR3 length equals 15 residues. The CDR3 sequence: CASSPGTGLNQPQHF. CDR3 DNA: TGTGCCAGCAGCCCCGGGACTGGACTCAATCAGCCCCAGCATTTT.

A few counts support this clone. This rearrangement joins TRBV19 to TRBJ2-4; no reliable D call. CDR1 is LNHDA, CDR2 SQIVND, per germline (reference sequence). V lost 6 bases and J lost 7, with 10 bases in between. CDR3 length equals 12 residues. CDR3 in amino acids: CASSPRRNIQYF. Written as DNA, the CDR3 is TGTGCCAGTAGCCCACGTCGGAACATTCAGTACTTC.

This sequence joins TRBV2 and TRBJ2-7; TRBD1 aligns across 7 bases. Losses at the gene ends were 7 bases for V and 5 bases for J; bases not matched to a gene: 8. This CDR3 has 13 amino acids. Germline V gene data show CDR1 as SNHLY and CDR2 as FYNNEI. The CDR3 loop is CASMVTGHDEQYF. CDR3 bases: TGTGCCAGCATGGTGACAGGGCACGACGAGCAGTACTTC.

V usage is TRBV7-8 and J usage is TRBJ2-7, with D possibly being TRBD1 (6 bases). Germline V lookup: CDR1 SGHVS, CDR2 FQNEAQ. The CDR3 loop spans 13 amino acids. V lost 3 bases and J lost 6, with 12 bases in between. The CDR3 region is CASSFGLTGEQYF. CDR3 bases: TGTGCCAGCAGCTTTGGTCTGACAGGCGAGCAGTACTTC.

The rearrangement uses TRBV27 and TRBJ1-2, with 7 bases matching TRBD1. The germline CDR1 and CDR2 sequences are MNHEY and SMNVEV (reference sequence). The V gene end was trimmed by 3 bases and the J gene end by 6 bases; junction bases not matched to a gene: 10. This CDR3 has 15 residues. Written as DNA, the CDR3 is TGTGCCAGCAGTTTCCTCCTAGGGGGCGGAGATGGCTACACCTTC. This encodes CASSFLLGGGDGYTF.

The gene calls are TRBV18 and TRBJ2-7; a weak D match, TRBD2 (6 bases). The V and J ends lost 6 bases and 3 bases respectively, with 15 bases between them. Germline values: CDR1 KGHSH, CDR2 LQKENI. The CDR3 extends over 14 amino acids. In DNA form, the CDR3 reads TGTGCCAGCTCCCCGCGGGACGGGAACTACGAGCAGTACTTC. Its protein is CASSPRDGNYEQYF.

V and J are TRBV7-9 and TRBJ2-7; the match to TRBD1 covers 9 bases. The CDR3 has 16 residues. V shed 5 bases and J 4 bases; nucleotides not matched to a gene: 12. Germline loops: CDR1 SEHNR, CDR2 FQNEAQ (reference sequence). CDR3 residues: CASSHLKGQGRYEQYF. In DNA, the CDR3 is TGTGCCAGCAGCCATCTTAAGGGACAGGGACGTTACGAGCAGTACTTC. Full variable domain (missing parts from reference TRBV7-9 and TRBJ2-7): DTGVSQNPRHKITKRGQNVTFRCDPISEHNRLYWYRQTLGQGPEFLTYFQNEAQLEKSRLLSDRFSAERPKGSFSTLEIQRTEQGDSAMYLCASSHLKGQGRYEQYFGPGTRLTVT.

The CDR3 DNA is TGTGCCAGCAGCTCGAGGGGGCTACTACACAATGAGCAGTTCTTC. It codes for CASSSRGLLHNEQFF. The chain joins TRBV11-1 to TRBJ2-1, with TRBD1 matching over 7 bases. With 4 bases clipped from V and 5 bases from J, the junction kept 8 bases outside the gene matches. The V gene's germline CDR1 is SGHAT and CDR2 FQDESV (reference sequence). The CDR3 extends over 15 amino acids.

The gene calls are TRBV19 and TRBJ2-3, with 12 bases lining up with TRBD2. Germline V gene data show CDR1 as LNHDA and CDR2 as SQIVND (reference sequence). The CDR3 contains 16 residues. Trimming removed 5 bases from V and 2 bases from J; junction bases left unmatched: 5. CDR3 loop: CASSLRLAGATDTQYF. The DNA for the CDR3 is TGTGCCAGTAGTCTCCGACTAGCGGGAGCCACAGATACGCAGTATTTT.

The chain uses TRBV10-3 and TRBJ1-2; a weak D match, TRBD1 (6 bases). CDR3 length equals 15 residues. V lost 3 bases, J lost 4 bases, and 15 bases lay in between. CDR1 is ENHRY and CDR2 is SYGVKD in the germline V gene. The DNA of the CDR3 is TGTGCCATCAGTGAAGCGAGGGGGGGGGCCTATGGCTACACCTTC. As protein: CAISEARGGAYGYTF.

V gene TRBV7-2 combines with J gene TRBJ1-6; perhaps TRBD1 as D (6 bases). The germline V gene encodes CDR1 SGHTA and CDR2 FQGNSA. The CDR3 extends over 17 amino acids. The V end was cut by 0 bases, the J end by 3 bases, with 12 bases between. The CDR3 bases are TGTGCCAGCAGCTTAGCCTCACAGGGTTACTATAATTCACCCCTCCACTTT. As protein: CASSLASQGYYNSPLHF.

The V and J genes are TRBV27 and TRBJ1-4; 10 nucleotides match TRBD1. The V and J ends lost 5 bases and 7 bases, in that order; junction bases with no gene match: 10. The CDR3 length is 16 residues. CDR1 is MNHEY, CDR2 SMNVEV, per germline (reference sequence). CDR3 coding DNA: TGTGCCAGCAGTCCGCCCCGGACAGGGGGAGGTGAAAAACTGTTTTTT. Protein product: CASSPPRTGGGEKLFF.

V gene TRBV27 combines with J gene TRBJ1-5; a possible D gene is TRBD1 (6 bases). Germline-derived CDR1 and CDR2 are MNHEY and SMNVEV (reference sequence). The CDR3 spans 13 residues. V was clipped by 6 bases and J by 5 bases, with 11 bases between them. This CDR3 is CASSLGGYQPQHF. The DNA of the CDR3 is TGTGCCAGCAGCCTAGGGGGATATCAGCCCCAGCATTTT.

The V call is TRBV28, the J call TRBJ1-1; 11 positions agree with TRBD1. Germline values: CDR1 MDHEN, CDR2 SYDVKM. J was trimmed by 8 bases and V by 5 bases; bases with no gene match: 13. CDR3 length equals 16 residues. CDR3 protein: CASSKTGTGGGIEAFF. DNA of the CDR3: TGTGCCAGCAGTAAGACCGGGACAGGGGGAGGTATCGAAGCTTTCTTT.

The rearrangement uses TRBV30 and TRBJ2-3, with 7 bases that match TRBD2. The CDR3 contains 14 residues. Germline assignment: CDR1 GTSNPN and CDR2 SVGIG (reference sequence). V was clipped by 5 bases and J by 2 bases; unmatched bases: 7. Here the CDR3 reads CAWVPGLHTDTQYF. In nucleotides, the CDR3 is TGTGCCTGGGTACCGGGACTACACACAGATACGCAGTATTTT.

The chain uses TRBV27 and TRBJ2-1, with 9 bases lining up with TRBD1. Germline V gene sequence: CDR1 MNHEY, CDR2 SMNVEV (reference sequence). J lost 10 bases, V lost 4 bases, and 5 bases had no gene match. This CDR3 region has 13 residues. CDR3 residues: CASSWGQGREQFF. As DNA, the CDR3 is TGTGCCAGCAGTTGGGGACAGGGCCGCGAGCAGTTCTTC.

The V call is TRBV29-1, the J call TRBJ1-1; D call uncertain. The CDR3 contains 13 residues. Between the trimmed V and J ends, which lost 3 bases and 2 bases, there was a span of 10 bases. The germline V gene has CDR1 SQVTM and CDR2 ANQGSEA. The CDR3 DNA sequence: TGCAGCGTTGAGGGCACTGATAACACTGAAGCTTTCTTT. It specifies CSVEGTDNTEAFF. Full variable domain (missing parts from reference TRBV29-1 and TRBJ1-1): SAVISQKPSRDICQRGTSLTIQCQVDSQVTMMFWYRQQPGQSLTLIATANQGSEATYESGFVIDKFPISRPNLTFSTLTVSNMSPEDSSIYLCSVEGTDNTEAFFGQGTRLTVV.

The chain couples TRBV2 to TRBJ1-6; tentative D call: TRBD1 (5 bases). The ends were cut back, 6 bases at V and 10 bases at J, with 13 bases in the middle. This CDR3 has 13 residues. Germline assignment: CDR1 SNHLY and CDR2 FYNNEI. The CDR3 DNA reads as TGTGCCAGCAGCTGGGGGGATTGGTCACCCCTCCACTTT. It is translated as CASSWGDWSPLHF.

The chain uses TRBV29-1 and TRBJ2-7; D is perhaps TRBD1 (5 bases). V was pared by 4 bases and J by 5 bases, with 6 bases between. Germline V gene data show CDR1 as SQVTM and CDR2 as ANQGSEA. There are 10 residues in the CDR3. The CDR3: CSVAGNEQYF. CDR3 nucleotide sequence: TGCAGCGTTGCAGGGAACGAGCAGTACTTC.

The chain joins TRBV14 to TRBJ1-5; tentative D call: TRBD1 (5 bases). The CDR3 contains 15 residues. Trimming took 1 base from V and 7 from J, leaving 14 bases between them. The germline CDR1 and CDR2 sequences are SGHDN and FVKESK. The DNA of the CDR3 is TGTGCCAGCAGCCAAGGTCGCGGGGGAAACCAGCCCCAGCATTTT. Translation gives CASSQGRGGNQPQHF.